A single T cell receptor beta chain is shown here with its context. Its specificity is unknown. This record belongs to a study of T cell responses to AZD1222 COVID-19 vaccine. Study-wide results and caveats: It was only a handful of AZD1222 recipients who were seropositive at baseline.

It was second doses at about 4 or about 12 weeks that were pooled. This CDR3 spans 17 amino acids. The V end lost 3 bases, the J end lost 2 bases, and 19 bases lay between the germline ends. CDR1 and CDR2 from the germline V gene are LNHDA and SQIVND (reference sequence). Here immunoSEQ multiplex PCR was the method, and the copy in TCRdb shows in-frame clones only, minus some. The sample has over 110,000 clones; roughly 90% are singletons. Source: peripheral blood, taken 28 days after the second AZD1222 dose. The rearrangement links TRBV19 to TRBJ1-2, with TRBD1 as a possible D gene (6 bases). The receptor comes from an adult who received the AZD1222 COVID-19 vaccine. CDR3 sequence reads: CASSMVRTAGGNYGYTF. CDR3 in DNA: TGTGCCAGTAGTATGGTGAGGACAGCGGGGGGGAACTATGGCTACACCTTC.